The 26 T cell receptor beta chains reported below all come from one sample, sequenced in a study of response to subunit inactivated influenza vaccine. TCRdb reprocessed the RT-PCR reads via MiXCR and lists one record per CDR3 protein. The sample lists 560,000 or so distinct CDR3 sequences; approximately 7.7% were seen once. The sequenced sample was PBMCs from blood, obtained around 25 months after vaccination. Receptors were obtained from a man aged 45-69 years who received an inactivated influenza vaccine.

In its sample, this clonotype was seen many times. V and J are TRBV6-2 or TRBV6-3 and TRBJ2-1, with a weak D call TRBD2 (5 bases). This CDR3 spans 14 amino acids. Germline V gene sequence: CDR1 MNHEY, CDR2 SVGEGT. V shed 4 bases and J shed 7 bases, with 14 bases lying between them. The CDR3: CASSSVARTNEQFF. CDR3 coding DNA: TGTGCCAGCAGTTCAGTAGCGAGAACTAATGAGCAGTTCTTC.

This clonotype occurred a few times. The rearrangement uses TRBV7-9 and TRBJ2-7; no reliable D call. The V end lost 4 bases, the J end lost 5 bases, and 15 bases lay between the germline ends. Germline-derived CDR1 and CDR2 are SEHNR and FQNEAQ (reference sequence). This CDR3 comprises 14 residues. This CDR3 is CASSSGRVQNEQYF. Written as DNA, the CDR3 is TGTGCCAGCAGCTCCGGTCGGGTACAGAACGAGCAGTACTTC.

This clonotype showed up many times. The chain combines TRBV12-3 or TRBV12-4 with TRBJ2-5; D might be TRBD1 (6 bases). The ends were cut back, 5 bases at V and 4 bases at J, with 17 bases in the middle. CDR3 size: 15 residues. CDR3 loop: CASSPQQGTGETQYF. In DNA, the CDR3 is TGTGCCAGCAGTCCCCAACAGGGAACGGGAGAGACCCAGTACTTC.

The rearrangement uses TRBV30 and TRBJ1-5; TRBD1 matches at 7 bases. CDR3 length: 14 residues. Germline values: CDR1 GTSNPN, CDR2 SVGIG (reference sequence). V lost 4 bases and J lost 5; bases outside the gene matches: 8. The DNA of the CDR3 is TGTGCCTGGACCCCAGGGGGATATGATCAGCCCCAGCATTTT. Its translation is CAWTPGGYDQPQHF.

The table lists this clonotype with a few counts. The chain combines TRBV5-1 with TRBJ2-1; 10 nucleotides align to TRBD2. The ends lost 3 bases at V and 9 bases at J; junction bases unmatched: 9. This CDR3 spans 15 amino acids. The V gene's germline CDR1 is SGHRS and CDR2 YFSETQ. The CDR3, as DNA: TGCGCCAGCAGCTCCCAGCGGGAGGGCCAGTCTGAGCAGTTCTTC. Protein: CASSSQREGQSEQFF.

This sequence joins TRBV7-9 and TRBJ2-7, with TRBD2 matching 7 bases. The CDR3 totals 13 residues. The trim removed 7 bases at V and 1 base at J, leaving 4 bases unmatched. Germline loops: CDR1 SEHNR, CDR2 FQNEAQ (reference sequence). For the CDR3, the DNA is TGTGCCAGCACAGCAGCGGGGTCCTACGAGCAGTACTTC. Amino acid sequence: CASTAAGSYEQYF.

This clonotype was seen a handful of times. J is TRBJ1-2 and V is TRBV5-1; the match to TRBD1 covers 12 bases. Germline CDR1 is SGHRS and CDR2 is YFSETQ. The V gene end was trimmed by 4 bases and the J gene end by 4 bases; junction bases not matched to a gene: 8. CDR3 length equals 16 residues. The chain's CDR3 is CASSGTGQGAAYGYTF. The CDR3 nucleotides read TGCGCCAGCAGCGGGACGGGACAGGGGGCCGCCTATGGCTACACCTTC.

This clonotype appeared many times. This sequence joins TRBV3-1 and TRBJ1-1; 9 positions match TRBD1. The CDR3 runs 15 residues. Germline loops: CDR1 LGHDT, CDR2 YNNKEL (reference sequence). J gave up 11 bases and V 1 base, and 11 bases lay outside the gene matches. The chain's CDR3 is CASSQGGDRGIEAFF. The CDR3 nucleotides read TGTGCCAGCAGCCAAGGGGGCGACAGGGGGATAGAGGCTTTCTTT. The whole variable domain, filled in from reference TRBV3-1 and TRBJ1-1, reads DTAVSQTPKYLVTQMGNDKSIKCEQNLGHDTMYWYKQDSKKFLKIMFSYNNKELIINETVPNRFSPKSPDKAHLNLHINSLELGDSAVYFCASSQGGDRGIEAFFGQGTRLTVV.

This clonotype was seen more than once but under ten times. The chain is built from TRBV28 and TRBJ1-2; 8 positions agree with TRBD1. Unmatched junction bases numbered 4, after V lost 3 bases and J lost 1 base. The CDR3 sequence is 15 residues long. Germline CDR1 reads MDHEN; CDR2 reads SYDVKM. The CDR3 region is CASSFEDRDNYGYTF. CDR3 DNA: TGTGCCAGCAGTTTTGAGGACAGGGATAACTATGGCTACACCTTC.

The CDR3 sequence is CSARWGSRSEQYF. The CDR3, as DNA: TGCAGTGCCCGGTGGGGGAGTAGATCCGAGCAGTACTTC. The chain joins TRBV20-1 to TRBJ2-7; D tentatively reads TRBD1 or TRBD2 (5 bases each). The CDR3 covers 13 residues. The V gene lost 6 bases and the J gene lost 6 bases, with 18 bases spanning the gap. Germline-derived CDR1 and CDR2 are DFQATT and SNEGSKA (reference sequence).

The J gene is TRBJ2-5, the V gene TRBV9; the D is unclear. Trimming removed 0 bases from V and 4 bases from J, with 10 bases in between. This CDR3 has 14 residues. Germline CDR1 is SGDLS and CDR2 is YYNGEE. CDR3 coding DNA: TGTGCCAGCAGCGTAGCGGCAGAAGGAGAGACCCAGTACTTC. This encodes CASSVAAEGETQYF.

The chain employs TRBV7-2 and TRBJ2-7, with 14 bases aligning to TRBD2. This CDR3 has 15 residues. In germline, CDR1 is SGHTA, CDR2 FQGNSA. J lost 2 bases, V lost 4 bases, and 1 base had no gene match. The CDR3 region has the DNA TGTGCCAGCAGCTGGACTAGCGGGAGGCCCTACGAGCAGTACTTC. As protein: CASSWTSGRPYEQYF.

The chain carries TRBV4-3 and TRBJ2-7, with D perhaps TRBD1 (6 bases). CDR1 and CDR2 from the germline V gene are LGHNA and YSLEER. The CDR3 runs to 15 residues. Trimming pared 2 bases from V and 2 bases from J, leaving 13 bases between. The CDR3 here is CASSQQGKGAYEQYF. The CDR3 DNA sequence: TGCGCCAGCAGCCAACAGGGGAAGGGCGCCTACGAGCAGTACTTC.

Of note for this clonotype: Just one base apart from a much larger clone, this may be a read error. The chain employs TRBV20-1 and TRBJ2-7; either TRBD1 or TRBD2 may supply D (5 bases each). The CDR3 length is 15 residues. Per the germline V gene, CDR1 is DFQATT and CDR2 is SNEGSKA (reference sequence). The ends were cut back, 0 bases at V and 1 base at J, with 13 bases in the middle. CDR3 residues: CSARDGTDVSYEQYF. The CDR3 nucleotides are TGCAGTGCTAGAGATGGGACGGACGTATCCTACGAGCAGTACTTC.

This clonotype was observed many times. The rearrangement uses TRBV12-3 or TRBV12-4 and TRBJ1-5; 7 bases fit TRBD1. This CDR3 is 15 amino acids long. The ends lost 0 bases at V and 4 bases at J; junction bases unmatched: 3. The CDR3 nucleotides are TGTGCCAGCAGTTTAGCGGGACAGTGGAATCAGCCCCAGCATTTT. As protein: CASSLAGQWNQPQHF.

In this sample, this clonotype turned up a few times. The chain carries TRBV7-9 and TRBJ1-5; D remains ambiguous. V was clipped by 1 base and J by 7 bases, with 8 bases between them. Germline-derived CDR1 and CDR2 are SEHNR and FQNEAQ (reference sequence). The CDR3 consists of 13 residues. The CDR3 DNA follows: TGTGCCAGCAGCTTAGGGCAATGGCAGCCCCAGCATTTT. Translation gives CASSLGQWQPQHF.

The chain carries TRBV10-3 and TRBJ2-1, with 15 bases matching TRBD2. V lost 4 bases and J lost 7; bases outside the gene matches: 5. The CDR3 has 16 residues. Germline V gene lookup returns CDR1 ENHRY and CDR2 SYGVKD. CDR3 protein: CAISAPGLAGGNEQFF. The CDR3, as DNA: TGTGCCATCAGTGCCCCGGGACTAGCGGGGGGAAATGAGCAGTTCTTC.

This clonotype was observed a few times. V and J are TRBV7-2 and TRBJ1-1, with TRBD1 matching 7 bases. Trimming took 6 bases from V and 1 from J; bases not matched to a gene: 5. CDR3 size: 14 residues. Germline V gene sequence: CDR1 SGHTA, CDR2 FQGNSA. The CDR3 spells CASRPGTENTEAFF. In DNA form, the CDR3 reads TGTGCCAGCAGGCCCGGGACAGAGAACACTGAAGCTTTCTTT.

This clonotype was seen more than once but under ten times. This chain links TRBV11-2 with TRBJ1-4; D remains unclear. V was cut by 2 bases and J by 7 bases, with 8 bases left in between. Per germline, CDR1 SGHAT and CDR2 FQNNGV. CDR3 length: 13 residues. This chain's CDR3 is CASSLNSFEKLFF. The CDR3 bases are TGTGCCAGCAGCTTAAACAGTTTTGAAAAACTGTTTTTT.

The chain combines TRBV10-3 with TRBJ2-2; 7 nucleotides agree with TRBD2. CDR3 length equals 14 residues. The V segment lost 10 bases and the J segment 3 bases; nucleotides outside the gene matches: 8. Germline values: CDR1 ENHRY, CDR2 SYGVKD. The CDR3 loop reads CATALGGDTGELFF. Here the CDR3 DNA reads TGTGCCACCGCGTTGGGGGGGGACACCGGGGAGCTGTTTTTT.

This clonotype was observed a handful of times. The chain joins TRBV12-3 or TRBV12-4 to TRBJ2-4, with D perhaps matching TRBD2 (7 bases). This CDR3 has 16 residues. Trimming removed 6 bases from V and 8 bases from J, with 23 bases in between. CDR3 amino acids: CASSQRGRGAADIQYF. The CDR3 DNA reads as TGTGCCAGCAGCCAACGAGGGAGGGGGGCTGCGGACATTCAGTACTTC.

This chain connects TRBV18 to TRBJ2-3; TRBD2 is a possible D gene (6 bases). With 5 bases removed from V and 4 bases from J, the gap between germline ends came to 16 bases. Germline CDR1 reads KGHSH; CDR2 reads LQKENI. CDR3 size: 15 residues. Here the CDR3 reads CASSAASGGSDTQYF. In DNA form, the CDR3 reads TGTGCCAGCTCAGCAGCTAGTGGAGGGTCAGATACGCAGTATTTT.

J is TRBJ1-4 and V is TRBV12-3 or TRBV12-4, with TRBD1 as a possible D gene (6 bases). This CDR3 has 15 residues. V lost 5 bases and J 3 bases, leaving 13 bases between the germline ends. CDR3 in amino acids: CASSAQAGANEKLFF. CDR3 bases: TGTGCCAGCAGTGCCCAGGCAGGGGCTAATGAAAAACTGTTTTTT.

The chain links TRBV20-1 to TRBJ2-5; 9 bases line up with TRBD2. The CDR3 has 14 residues. V gave up 0 bases and J gave up 5 bases; unmatched junction bases: 4. Germline CDR1 and CDR2: DFQATT and SNEGSKA (reference sequence). CDR3 amino acids: CSARDAGGSETQYF. The CDR3 DNA follows: TGCAGTGCTAGAGATGCGGGAGGGTCGGAGACCCAGTACTTC.

The genes are TRBV20-1 and TRBJ1-6, with 9 bases lining up with TRBD1. V lost 6 bases to trimming and J lost 11 bases; unmatched junction nucleotides: 8. The CDR3 is 13 residues long. The V gene's germline CDR1 is DFQATT and CDR2 SNEGSKA (reference sequence). CDR3 DNA sequence: TGCAGTGCCTATGGACAGGGGTCGGCACCCCTCCACTTT. Translated: CSAYGQGSAPLHF.

This clonotype was seen more than once but under ten times. The chain joins TRBV3-1 to TRBJ1-2, with D perhaps TRBD1 (5 bases). Looked up from germline, CDR1 is LGHDT and CDR2 is YNNKEL (reference sequence). The CDR3 runs 14 residues. Trimming cost V 1 base and J 4 bases, with 10 bases left between them. The CDR3 DNA reads TGTGCCAGCAGCCAAGGGCCGGGGCCCTATGGCTACACCTTC. Translation: CASSQGPGPYGYTF.